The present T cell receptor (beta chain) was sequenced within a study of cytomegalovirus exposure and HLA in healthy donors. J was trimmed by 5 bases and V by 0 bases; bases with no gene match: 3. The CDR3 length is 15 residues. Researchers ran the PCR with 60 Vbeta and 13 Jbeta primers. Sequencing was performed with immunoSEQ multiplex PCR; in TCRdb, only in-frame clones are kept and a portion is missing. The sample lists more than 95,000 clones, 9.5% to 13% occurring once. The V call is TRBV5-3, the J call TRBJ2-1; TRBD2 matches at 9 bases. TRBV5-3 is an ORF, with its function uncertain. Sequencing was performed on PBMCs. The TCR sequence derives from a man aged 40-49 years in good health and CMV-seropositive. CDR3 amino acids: CARSLGGRAHNEQFF. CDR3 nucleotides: TGTGCCAGAAGCTTGGGCGGGAGGGCCCACAATGAGCAGTTCTTC.